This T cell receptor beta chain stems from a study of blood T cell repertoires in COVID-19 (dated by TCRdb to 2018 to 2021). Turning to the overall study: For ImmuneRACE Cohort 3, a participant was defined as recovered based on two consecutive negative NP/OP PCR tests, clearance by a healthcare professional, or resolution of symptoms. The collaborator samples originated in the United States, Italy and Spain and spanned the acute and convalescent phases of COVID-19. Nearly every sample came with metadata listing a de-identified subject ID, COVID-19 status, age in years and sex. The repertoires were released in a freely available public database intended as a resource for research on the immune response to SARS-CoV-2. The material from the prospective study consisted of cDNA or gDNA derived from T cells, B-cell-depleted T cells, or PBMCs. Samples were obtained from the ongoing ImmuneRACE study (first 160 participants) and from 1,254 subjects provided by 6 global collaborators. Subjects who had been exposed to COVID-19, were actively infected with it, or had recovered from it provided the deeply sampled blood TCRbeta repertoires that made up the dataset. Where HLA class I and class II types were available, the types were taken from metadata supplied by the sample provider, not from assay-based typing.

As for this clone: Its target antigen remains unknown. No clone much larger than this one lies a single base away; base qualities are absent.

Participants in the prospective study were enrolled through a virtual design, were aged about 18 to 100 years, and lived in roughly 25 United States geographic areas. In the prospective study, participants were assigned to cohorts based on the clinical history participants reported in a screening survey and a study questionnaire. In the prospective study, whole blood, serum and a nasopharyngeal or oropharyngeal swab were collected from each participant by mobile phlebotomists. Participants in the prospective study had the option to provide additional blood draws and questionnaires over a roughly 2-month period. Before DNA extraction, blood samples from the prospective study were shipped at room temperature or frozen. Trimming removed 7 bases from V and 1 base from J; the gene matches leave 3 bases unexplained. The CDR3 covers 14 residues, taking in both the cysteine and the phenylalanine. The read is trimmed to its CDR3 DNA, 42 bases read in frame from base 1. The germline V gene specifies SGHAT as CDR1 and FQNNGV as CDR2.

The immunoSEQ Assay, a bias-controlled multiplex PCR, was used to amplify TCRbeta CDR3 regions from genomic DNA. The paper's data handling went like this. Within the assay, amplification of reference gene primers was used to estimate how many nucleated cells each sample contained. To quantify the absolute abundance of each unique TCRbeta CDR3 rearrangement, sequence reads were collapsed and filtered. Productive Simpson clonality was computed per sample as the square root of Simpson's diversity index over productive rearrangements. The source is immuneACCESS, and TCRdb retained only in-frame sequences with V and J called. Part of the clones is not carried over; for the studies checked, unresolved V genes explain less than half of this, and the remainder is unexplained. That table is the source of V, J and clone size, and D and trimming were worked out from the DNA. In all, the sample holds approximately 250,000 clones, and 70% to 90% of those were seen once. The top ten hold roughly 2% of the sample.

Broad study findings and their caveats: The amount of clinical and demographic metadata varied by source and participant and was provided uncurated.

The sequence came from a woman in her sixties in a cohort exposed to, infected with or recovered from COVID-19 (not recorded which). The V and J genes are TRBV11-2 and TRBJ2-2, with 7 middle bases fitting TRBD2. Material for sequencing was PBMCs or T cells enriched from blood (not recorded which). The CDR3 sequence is CASTRTRNTGELFF. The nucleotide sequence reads TGTGCCAGCACCCGGACTAGGAACACCGGGGAGCTGTTTTTT.